The next 11 T cell receptor beta chains were all read from a single sample in a study of blood T cell repertoires in COVID-19. Sequenced by immunoSEQ multiplex PCR; TCRdb stores in-frame clones only, minus some. The sample lists 60,000 to 70,000 clones; 70% to 90% were seen once. Material for sequencing was peripheral blood. Receptors were obtained from a woman aged 55-70 years with acute or convalescent COVID-19.

This rearrangement joins TRBV28 to TRBJ2-1; D may be TRBD2 (5 bases). This CDR3 has 14 residues. Germline-derived CDR1 and CDR2 are MDHEN and SYDVKM. Trimming took 6 bases from V and 6 from J, leaving 15 bases between them. CDR3 sequence reads: CASSIDVGGNEQFF. The CDR3 nucleotides read TGTGCCAGCAGCATCGACGTAGGAGGCAATGAGCAGTTCTTC.

The chain recombines TRBV15 with TRBJ1-1, with D possibly matching TRBD1 (5 bases). The CDR3 loop spans 15 amino acids. The V gene lost 0 bases and the J gene lost 4 bases, with 12 bases spanning the gap. Germline CDR1 is LNHNV and CDR2 is YYDKDF (reference sequence). The CDR3 bases are TGTGCCACCAGCAGAGAGGGGGGGTTGAGCACTGAAGCTTTCTTT. Translating it yields CATSREGGLSTEAFF.

J is TRBJ1-2 and V is TRBV6-4; D not certain. CDR3 size: 13 residues. Germline CDR1 is MRHNA and CDR2 is SNTAGT. The germline V and J ends were trimmed by 3 bases and 8 bases, with 13 bases remaining between them. CDR3 DNA: TGTGCCAGCAGTGAGAACAGCGGAATGGGCTACACCTTC. Encoded protein: CASSENSGMGYTF.

This clone was seen only a few times. The chain combines TRBV29-1 with TRBJ1-1; possible D gene TRBD1, 5 bases. The germline V gene has CDR1 SQVTM and CDR2 ANQGSEA. V lost 4 bases, J lost 4 bases, and 13 bases lay in between. This CDR3 is 13 amino acids long. DNA of the CDR3: TGCAGCGTTGGACAGATTTATTCCACTGAAGCTTTCTTT. Its translation is CSVGQIYSTEAFF.

The rearrangement links TRBV3-1 (or the pseudogene TRBV3-2) to TRBJ1-1; 7 nucleotides match TRBD1. Per the germline V gene, CDR1 is LGHDT and CDR2 is YNNKEL (reference sequence). CDR3 length equals 14 residues. Trimming cost V 5 bases and J 1 base; bases outside gene matches: 4. DNA for the CDR3: TGTGCCAGCAGCTCCTACAGGGGGAACACTGAAGCTTTCTTT. Its protein product is CASSSYRGNTEAFF.

This clone has just one count. The chain recombines TRBV30 with TRBJ2-5; 13 positions match TRBD2. The CDR3 spans 15 residues. The J segment lost 5 bases and the V segment lost 3 bases, leaving 6 bases of the junction unmatched. Germline values: CDR1 GTSNPN, CDR2 SVGIG (reference sequence). The DNA for the CDR3 is TGTGCCTGGAGCCGAGGACTAGCGGGGGTTGAGACCCAGTACTTC. Amino acids: CAWSRGLAGVETQYF.

This chain joins TRBV4-2 and TRBJ2-5; 10 bases are a match to TRBD2. This CDR3 comprises 18 residues. The V gene's germline CDR1 is LGHNA and CDR2 YNFKEQ. V was clipped by 0 bases and J by 4 bases; unmatched bases: 11. CDR3 bases: TGTGCCAGCAGCCAAGAATCCCCCCTTGTAGCGGGGGGAGAGACCCAGTACTTC. Its protein product is CASSQESPLVAGGETQYF.

This clone was counted only a few times. The CDR3 coding sequence is TGCGCCAGCAGCCAAGTGGCTAGCGGGAGTCTCTACGAGCAGTACTTC. Translated: CASSQVASGSLYEQYF. V and J are TRBV4-1 and TRBJ2-7; 10 bases agree with TRBD2. CDR3 length: 16 amino acids. Germline assignment: CDR1 MGHRA and CDR2 YSYEKL. The V gene end was trimmed by 1 base and the J gene end by 3 bases; junction bases not matched to a gene: 6.

V gene TRBV7-9 combines with J gene TRBJ2-5; TRBD2 aligns across 8 bases. Germline CDR1 reads SEHNR; CDR2 reads FQNEAQ (reference sequence). Unmatched junction bases numbered 13, after V lost 5 bases and J lost 5 bases. The CDR3 sequence is 16 residues long. CDR3: CASSRSYAGGSETQYF. In DNA, the CDR3 is TGTGCCAGCAGCCGATCGTACGCGGGAGGCAGCGAGACCCAGTACTTC. Looking up the rest from reference TRBV7-9 and TRBJ2-5 gives the full variable domain: DTGVSQNPRHKITKRGQNVTFRCDPISEHNRLYWYRQTLGQGPEFLTYFQNEAQLEKSRLLSDRFSAERPKGSFSTLEIQRTEQGDSAMYLCASSRSYAGGSETQYFGPGTRLLVL.

J is TRBJ1-2 and V is TRBV9; D is perhaps TRBD1 (5 bases). Germline CDR1 reads SGDLS; CDR2 reads YYNGEE. This CDR3 has 15 residues. With 0 bases removed from V and 1 base from J, the gap between germline ends came to 10 bases. CDR3 in DNA: TGTGCCAGCAGCGTAGAGGGGCGGTATAACTATGGCTACACCTTC. Translated, it gives CASSVEGRYNYGYTF.

DNA for the CDR3: TGCGCCAGCAGCCTGGGACAGCTTGCAACTAATGAAAAACTGTTTTTT. Amino acid sequence: CASSLGQLATNEKLFF. The V and J genes are TRBV5-1 and TRBJ1-4, with 7 bases aligning to TRBD1. The CDR3 consists of 16 residues. CDR1 is SGHRS, CDR2 YFSETQ, per germline. After removal of 4 bases from V and 0 bases from J, the junction contained 6 bases not matched to a gene. Variable domain in full (rest from reference TRBV5-1 and TRBJ1-4): KAGVTQTPRYLIKTRGQQVTLSCSPISGHRSVSWYQQTPGQGLQFLFEYFSETQRNKGNFPGRFSGRQFSNSRSEMNVSTLELGDSALYLCASSLGQLATNEKLFFGSGTQLSVL.